The entry below describes one T cell receptor (beta chain). The V and J ends lost 3 bases and 4 bases respectively, with 7 bases between them. The CDR3 totals 13 residues. Germline CDR1 reads MDHEN; CDR2 reads SYDVKM. This entry comes from a study of blood T cell repertoires in COVID-19. Study details: Acute and convalescent COVID-19 specimens originated in the United States, Italy and Spain. Nucleic acid was either cDNA or gDNA, and it came from T cells, B-cell-depleted T cells, or PBMCs.

Profiling relied on immunoSEQ multiplex PCR, and the TCRdb table lists in-frame clones only, not all of them. The data contain 150,000 to 200,000 clones, roughly 79% of them singletons. The specimen was peripheral blood. This sequence joins TRBV28 and TRBJ1-3; maybe TRBD1 (5 bases). This receptor was identified in a woman older than 75 with COVID-19, enrolled during active disease. The CDR3 nucleotides read TGTGCCAGCAGTTTCGGGGGAGGAAACACCATATATTTT. Amino acid sequence: CASSFGGGNTIYF. The full variable domain, with the rest looked up from reference TRBV28 and TRBJ1-3, is DVKVTQSSRYLVKRTGEKVFLECVQDMDHENMFWYRQDPGLGLRLIYFSYDVKMKEKGDIPEGYSVSREKKERFSLILESASTNQTSMYLCASSFGGGNTIYFGEGSWLTVV.